The 25 T cell receptor beta chains in this list originate from one sample, sequenced in a study of Graves' ophthalmopathy and Graves' hyperthyroidism. Amplification targeted the TCR beta CDR3 regions, with RNA transcripts as the source material. First-round RT-PCR used HTBI primers; second-round multiplex PCR followed. MiXCR, run by TCRdb on the multiplex PCR reads, gives a single entry per CDR3 protein. This sample carries under 200,000 distinct CDR3 sequences, roughly two fifths of them seen once, and the ten largest clones take under 6.5%. Input material: peripheral blood. These receptors were obtained from a woman aged 40-49 years with Graves' ophthalmopathy.

The chain joins TRBV12-3 or TRBV12-4 to TRBJ1-5; TRBD1 agrees at 8 bases. J gave up 7 bases and V 5 bases, and 4 bases lay outside the gene matches. This CDR3 is built from 13 residues. CDR3 in amino acids: CASSIGQGQPQHF. CDR3 DNA: TGTGCCAGCAGTATAGGACAGGGACAGCCCCAGCATTTT.

The chain combines TRBV6-5 with TRBJ2-6; D is ambiguous. Germline assignment: CDR1 MNHEY and CDR2 SVGAGI. The CDR3 totals 15 residues. With 3 bases removed from V and 2 bases from J, the gap between germline ends came to 8 bases. DNA of the CDR3: TGTGCCAGCAGTTATCTAACAACTGGGGCCAACGTCCTGACTTTC. Protein sequence: CASSYLTTGANVLTF.

In this sample, this clonotype turned up many times. The V call is TRBV19, the J call TRBJ1-1; D is undetermined. The CDR3 is 13 residues long. The ends were cut back, 8 bases at V and 3 bases at J, with 13 bases in the middle. Germline V gene data show CDR1 as LNHDA and CDR2 as SQIVND (reference sequence). The DNA for the CDR3 is TGTGCCAGTGCCTTTGCATTGGACACTGAAGCTTTCTTT. It codes for CASAFALDTEAFF.

The chain is built from TRBV12-3 or TRBV12-4 and TRBJ2-7, with D hard to call. Trimming took off 6 bases at V and 1 base at J, with 13 bases between the two ends. This CDR3 has 14 amino acids. The CDR3 nucleotides read TGTGCCAGCAGCCGTGCCGAGACTTCCTACGAGCAGTACTTC. This translates into CASSRAETSYEQYF.

This clonotype was observed many times. The CDR3 region has the DNA TGTGCCAGCAGCGTAGTAGCGGGGGTAATGTTCGGGGAGCTGTTTTTT. Translating gives CASSVVAGVMFGELFF. The genes are TRBV9 and TRBJ2-2, with 9 bases matching TRBD2. This CDR3 has 16 amino acids. Trimming cost V 0 bases and J 7 bases; bases outside gene matches: 7. Germline V CDR1 and CDR2: SGDLS, YYNGEE.

The rearrangement uses TRBV4-1 and TRBJ1-6; D is undetermined. The germline V gene encodes CDR1 MGHRA and CDR2 YSYEKL. There are 16 residues in the CDR3. Between the trimmed V and J ends, which lost 1 base and 6 bases, there was a span of 13 bases. Here the CDR3 reads CASSQGGVFSNSPLHF. CDR3 coding DNA: TGCGCCAGCAGCCAAGGCGGGGTGTTCAGTAATTCACCCCTCCACTTT.

This chain joins TRBV12-3 or TRBV12-4 and TRBJ1-1, with TRBD1 as a possible D gene (6 bases). Trimming left V 5 bases short and J 4 bases short, with 20 bases between. The CDR3 is 16 amino acids. The CDR3 protein is CASSEGTTLWVTEAFF. The CDR3 bases are TGTGCCAGCAGTGAGGGGACAACCCTTTGGGTCACTGAAGCTTTCTTT.

This sequence joins TRBV24-1 and TRBJ2-4; weak D call: TRBD1 (6 bases). V was cut by 6 bases and J by 9 bases, with 17 bases left in between. This CDR3 has 14 amino acids. Germline V gene sequence: CDR1 KGHDR, CDR2 SFDVKD. The CDR3 reads CATSPHGEGVIQYF. The CDR3, as DNA: TGTGCCACCAGTCCCCATGGCGAGGGGGTCATTCAGTACTTC.

V is TRBV12-5 and J is TRBJ2-5; 11 bases agree with TRBD1. Unmatched junction bases numbered 7, after V lost 1 base and J lost 3 bases. The CDR3 is 17 amino acids. CDR1 is LGHNT, CDR2 FRNRAP, per germline. As DNA, the CDR3 is TGTGCTAGTGGTTTGGCCCGGACAGGGGGCGGGGAAGAGACCCAGTACTTC. It yields the protein CASGLARTGGGEETQYF.

In this sample, this clonotype turned up a few times. The chain links TRBV28 to TRBJ1-3; TRBD1 matches 7 bases. Losses at the gene ends were 9 bases for V and 7 bases for J; bases not matched to a gene: 9. This CDR3 comprises 13 residues. The germline gives CDR1 MDHEN, CDR2 SYDVKM. This chain's CDR3 is CASEQGLGNTIYF. Written as DNA, the CDR3 is TGTGCCAGTGAACAGGGGCTTGGGAACACCATATATTTT.

This clonotype was seen repeatedly, ten times or more. This chain links TRBV12-3 or TRBV12-4 with TRBJ2-7, with TRBD1 as a possible D gene (5 bases). V was cut by 4 bases and J by 0 bases, with 10 bases left in between. The CDR3 totals 14 residues. The CDR3 nucleotides are TGTGCCAGCAGTTCCGAAAGGGGCTCCTACGAGCAGTACTTC. Translation gives CASSSERGSYEQYF.

The sample holds many counts of this clonotype. For the CDR3, the DNA is TGTGCCAGCAGCTTAGTTGTGGGGGGCAATCAGCCCCAGCATTTT. Protein: CASSLVVGGNQPQHF. V gene TRBV7-2 combines with J gene TRBJ1-5; D is perhaps TRBD1 (5 bases). The CDR3 extends over 15 amino acids. Germline V gene sequence: CDR1 SGHTA, CDR2 FQGNSA. V was pared by 1 base and J by 2 bases, with 9 bases between.

This clonotype was observed many times. The V call is TRBV20-1, the J call TRBJ1-2; no clear D gene. The germline V and J ends were trimmed by 1 base and 8 bases, with 14 bases remaining between them. CDR1 is DFQATT and CDR2 is SNEGSKA in the germline V gene (reference sequence). This CDR3 has 13 residues. Here the CDR3 DNA reads TGCAGTGCTAGAGGGAGCGTGGTAGGCGGCTACACCTTC. Translated: CSARGSVVGGYTF.

This clonotype showed up many times. This chain connects TRBV5-1 to TRBJ2-7; TRBD2 matches 7 bases. CDR3 length: 15 amino acids. CDR1 is SGHRS, CDR2 YFSETQ, per germline. Trimming at V came to 0 bases and at J to 2 bases, leaving 5 bases not matched to a gene. The CDR3 region is CASSLGSGVTYEQYF. The CDR3 DNA is TGCGCCAGCAGCTTGGGAAGCGGGGTGACCTACGAGCAGTACTTC.

The chain couples TRBV11-1 to TRBJ1-1, with TRBD1 matching over 9 bases. CDR3 length: 16 residues. Losses at the gene ends were 4 bases for V and 4 bases for J; bases not matched to a gene: 10. Germline assignment: CDR1 SGHAT and CDR2 FQDESV (reference sequence). CDR3 bases: TGTGCCAGCAGCTCACCCGGGACAGGGTGGGCCACTGAAGCTTTCTTT. Amino acids: CASSSPGTGWATEAFF.

This clonotype has just one count. V is TRBV27 and J is TRBJ2-5; TRBD1 might be the D (6 bases). Germline V gives CDR1 MNHEY, CDR2 SMNVEV (reference sequence). Trimming took 6 bases from V and 2 from J, leaving 19 bases between them. There are 16 residues in the CDR3. The CDR3 nucleotides are TGTGCCAGCAGCCGATCGGGGATGGGGGCGCAAGAGACCCAGTACTTC. Translated: CASSRSGMGAQETQYF.

This clonotype was recorded at least ten times. The chain has TRBV20-1 and TRBJ1-1; 7 bases are shared with TRBD1. The CDR3 consists of 13 residues. The V gene's germline CDR1 is DFQATT and CDR2 SNEGSKA (reference sequence). The V segment lost 4 bases and the J segment 4 bases; nucleotides outside the gene matches: 6. The DNA for the CDR3 is TGCAGTGCTAACGGACAGGCTCCCACTGAAGCTTTCTTT. This translates into CSANGQAPTEAFF.

Ten or more counts support this clonotype. The DNA for the CDR3 is TGTGCCAGCAGTGAGCGGGGGATATACACCGGGGAGCTGTTTTTT. As protein: CASSERGIYTGELFF. This chain links TRBV2 with TRBJ2-2, with 7 positions matching TRBD2. Trimming removed 3 bases from V and 3 bases from J; junction bases left unmatched: 4. Looked up from germline, CDR1 is SNHLY and CDR2 is FYNNEI. CDR3 size: 15 residues.

The J gene is TRBJ2-4, the V gene TRBV6-1; 8 nucleotides align to TRBD2. The V segment lost 10 bases and the J segment 7 bases; nucleotides outside the gene matches: 12. Germline CDR1 is MNHNS and CDR2 is SASEGT. This CDR3 contains 14 residues. CDR3 nucleotide sequence: TGTGCCACTCACATCAGCGGGAGTCGCAACATTCAGTACTTC. Translated, it gives CATHISGSRNIQYF.

In this sample, this clonotype turned up many times. The chain combines TRBV5-1 with TRBJ1-2; D is uncertain. Trimming took off 4 bases at V and 6 bases at J, with 10 bases between the two ends. This CDR3 region has 12 residues. The V gene's germline CDR1 is SGHRS and CDR2 YFSETQ. CDR3 sequence (DNA): TGCGCCAGCAGCCCCGGACTTAATGGCTACACCTTC. Its protein product is CASSPGLNGYTF.

J is TRBJ2-7 and V is TRBV28; the D gene is possibly TRBD2 (6 bases). V lost 3 bases and J lost 3, with 24 bases in between. Germline-derived CDR1 and CDR2 are MDHEN and SYDVKM. The CDR3 covers 18 residues. CDR3 region: CASSFSPGLGSLNYEQYF. CDR3 bases: TGTGCCAGCAGTTTTTCTCCGGGACTTGGGTCGCTGAACTACGAGCAGTACTTC. The full variable domain, its missing parts supplied by reference TRBV28 and TRBJ2-7, is DVKVTQSSRYLVKRTGEKVFLECVQDMDHENMFWYRQDPGLGLRLIYFSYDVKMKEKGDIPEGYSVSREKKERFSLILESASTNQTSMYLCASSFSPGLGSLNYEQYFGPGTRLTVT.

This clonotype was detected ten times or more. V gene TRBV7-9 combines with J gene TRBJ2-7; D unresolved. The CDR3 spans 11 residues. Trimming stripped 3 bases from V and 5 bases from J, with 5 bases between. CDR1 and CDR2 from the germline V gene are SEHNR and FQNEAQ (reference sequence). This chain's CDR3 is CASSFSDEQYF. The CDR3 bases are TGTGCCAGCAGCTTTTCTGACGAGCAGTACTTC.

This clonotype was recorded at least ten times. One end of the junction does not line up with germline, which may come from a read error. V usage is TRBV12-3 or TRBV12-4 and J usage is TRBJ2-7; no definite D call. The CDR3 runs 14 residues. The CDR3 DNA sequence: TGTGCCGGCAGTTTGGAAGGCGGACCCTACGAGCAGTACTTC. This gives the protein CAGSLEGGPYEQYF.

The V call is TRBV6-1, the J call TRBJ1-2; TRBD1 agrees at 8 bases. Germline V gene lookup returns CDR1 MNHNS and CDR2 SASEGT. With V trimmed by 5 bases and J by 3 bases, 11 bases remained unmatched. The CDR3 extends over 16 amino acids. Here the CDR3 reads CASSPQDRGRYYGYTF. The CDR3 DNA is TGTGCCAGCAGTCCCCAAGACAGGGGACGGTACTATGGCTACACCTTC.

The genes are TRBV6-1 and TRBJ1-1; D is undetermined. Germline assignment: CDR1 MNHNS and CDR2 SASEGT. V lost 4 bases and J lost 1, with 10 bases in between. CDR3 length: 14 amino acids. The CDR3 DNA sequence: TGTGCCAGCAGTGCGCTGGGCGAGAACACTGAAGCTTTCTTT. Amino acids: CASSALGENTEAFF.